The 31 T cell receptor beta chains reported below all come from one sample, sequenced in a study of identical twins' blood T cells. TCRdb analysed the 5' RACE reads with MiXCR anew, one entry per CDR3 protein. Among 400,000 or so distinct CDR3 sequences, around 30% were seen once, and the ten largest hold about 6%. The sequencing input was PBMCs. The source of these receptors is a woman aged 18-49 years in good health.

The V call is TRBV5-6, the J call TRBJ1-4, with D uncertain. This CDR3 has 14 amino acids. V lost 1 base, J lost 5 bases, and 9 bases lay in between. Germline values: CDR1 SGHDT, CDR2 YYEEEE. The CDR3 protein is CASSLIHSNEKLFF. Here the CDR3 DNA reads TGTGCCAGCAGCTTGATTCACAGCAATGAAAAACTGTTTTTT.

This clonotype showed up just once. The V and J genes are TRBV20-1 and TRBJ2-1; D perhaps matches TRBD2 (5 bases). The V gene lost 8 bases and the J gene lost 8 bases, with 22 bases spanning the gap. This CDR3 region has 14 residues. The germline V gene has CDR1 DFQATT and CDR2 SNEGSKA (reference sequence). CDR3 coding DNA: TGCAGTACGAGCCACGCAGAGAACGGGGATGAGCAGTTCTTC. It yields the protein CSTSHAENGDEQFF.

In its sample, this clonotype was seen a few times. This chain connects TRBV7-9 to TRBJ1-4; 10 bases align to TRBD1. With 1 base clipped from V and 9 bases from J, the junction kept 2 bases outside the gene matches. Germline loops: CDR1 SEHNR, CDR2 FQNEAQ (reference sequence). This CDR3 is built from 14 residues. This CDR3 reads CASSLGQGAKKLFF. The CDR3 coding sequence is TGTGCCAGCAGCTTAGGACAGGGGGCGAAAAAACTGTTTTTT.

CDR3 DNA: TGTGCCAGCAGTTCAGCTCAGGGGAATGAAAAACTGTTTTTT. Its translation: CASSSAQGNEKLFF. The chain is built from TRBV6-6 and TRBJ1-4; perhaps TRBD1 as D (6 bases). The CDR3 sequence is 14 residues long. The V end was cut by 4 bases, the J end by 5 bases, with 11 bases between. CDR1 and CDR2 from the germline V gene are MNHNY and SVGAGI (reference sequence).

The chain couples TRBV12-3 or TRBV12-4 to TRBJ1-1, with D possibly TRBD1 on 6 matching bases. With 6 bases removed from V and 1 base from J, the gap between germline ends came to 15 bases. This CDR3 is built from 15 residues. Here the CDR3 DNA reads TGTGCCAGCAGCCCACAGGGTCGGACGAACACTGAAGCTTTCTTT. Translation: CASSPQGRTNTEAFF.

This clonotype has a handful of counts. The gene calls are TRBV20-1 and TRBJ1-2; D is undetermined. This CDR3 has 13 residues. Trimming took 5 bases from V and 2 from J, leaving 12 bases between them. CDR1 is DFQATT, CDR2 SNEGSKA, per germline (reference sequence). CDR3 sequence: CSAFVGGNYGYTF. CDR3 DNA: TGCAGTGCTTTTGTAGGAGGAAACTATGGCTACACCTTC.

The table lists this clonotype with a few counts. This sequence joins TRBV19 and TRBJ1-1; 8 positions match TRBD1. Unmatched junction bases numbered 3, after V lost 2 bases and J lost 1 base. CDR3 length equals 15 residues. The V gene's germline CDR1 is LNHDA and CDR2 SQIVND (reference sequence). CDR3 DNA: TGTGCCAGTAGTATATCCGGGACAGGGAACACTGAAGCTTTCTTT. This translates into CASSISGTGNTEAFF. The whole variable domain, filled in from reference TRBV19 and TRBJ1-1, reads DGGITQSPKYLFRKEGQNVTLSCEQNLNHDAMYWYRQDPGQGLRLIYYSQIVNDFQKGDIAEGYSVSREKKESFPLTVTSAQKNPTAFYLCASSISGTGNTEAFFGQGTRLTVV.

This clonotype was seen many times. The J gene is TRBJ1-1, the V gene TRBV7-9; D gene uncertain. The CDR3 has 11 residues. CDR1 is SEHNR and CDR2 is FQNEAQ in the germline V gene (reference sequence). Trimming took 8 bases from V and 3 from J, leaving 7 bases between them. DNA for the CDR3: TGTGCCAGCTCACCCGACACTGAAGCTTTCTTT. As protein: CASSPDTEAFF.

In its sample, this clonotype was seen once. A much more abundant neighbour one base away suggests this may be a read error. V is TRBV9 and J is TRBJ1-2; possibly TRBD1 for D (5 bases). With 4 bases removed from V and 4 bases from J, the gap between germline ends came to 17 bases. The germline V gene encodes CDR1 SGDLS and CDR2 YYNGEE. There are 15 residues in the CDR3. The CDR3 spells CASSSFSGTIYGYTF. In nucleotides, the CDR3 is TGTGCCAGCAGCTCCTTCTCGGGGACCATCTATGGCTACACCTTC.

Concerning this clonotype: The conserved phenylalanine or tryptophan is not found at the CDR3 terminus, so this likely reflects a read error. The chain carries TRBV29-1 and TRBJ2-1; D is unclear. With 8 bases removed from V and 4 bases from J, the gap between germline ends came to 12 bases. CDR3 length: 12 amino acids. Germline V gene lookup returns CDR1 SQVTM and CDR2 ANQGSEA. CDR3 protein: CSISSRYNEQFL. CDR3 nucleotides: TGCAGCATAAGCAGTAGATACAATGAGCAGTTCCTC.

The rearrangement joins TRBV10-3 to TRBJ2-7, with D unclear. The V end was cut by 7 bases, the J end by 3 bases, with 10 bases between. CDR1 and CDR2 (germline): ENHRY, SYGVKD. The CDR3 is 12 residues long. CDR3 loop: CAITPDGYEQYF. DNA for the CDR3: TGTGCCATCACCCCGGACGGCTACGAGCAGTACTTC.

The gene calls are TRBV19 and TRBJ1-1; 7 bases are a match to TRBD1. This CDR3 is 14 amino acids long. Germline CDR1 LNHDA, CDR2 SQIVND (reference sequence). J was trimmed by 4 bases and V by 6 bases; bases with no gene match: 8. This CDR3 is CASSVQGTATEAFF. The CDR3 DNA is TGTGCCAGTAGCGTACAGGGGACTGCCACTGAAGCTTTCTTT. The full variable domain, with the rest looked up from reference TRBV19 and TRBJ1-1, is DGGITQSPKYLFRKEGQNVTLSCEQNLNHDAMYWYRQDPGQGLRLIYYSQIVNDFQKGDIAEGYSVSREKKESFPLTVTSAQKNPTAFYLCASSVQGTATEAFFGQGTRLTVV.

This clonotype was picked up a small number of times. V is TRBV28 and J is TRBJ1-6; 7 positions agree with TRBD1. In germline, CDR1 is MDHEN, CDR2 SYDVKM. The CDR3 contains 16 residues. The V gene end was trimmed by 6 bases and the J gene end by 9 bases; junction bases not matched to a gene: 14. CDR3 nucleotides: TGTGCCAGCAGCAACCTCCCAAGACAGGGTGCTTCACCCCTCCACTTT. The encoded protein is CASSNLPRQGASPLHF.

The rearrangement joins TRBV20-1 to TRBJ1-6; tentatively, D is TRBD1 (6 bases). The CDR3 extends over 15 amino acids. V lost 3 bases to trimming and J lost 6 bases, with 15 bases between them. Germline V CDR1 and CDR2: DFQATT, SNEGSKA (reference sequence). CDR3 coding DNA: TGCAGTGCTAGTCCGCGGGGGCCGGGTAATTCACCCCTCCACTTT. This translates into CSASPRGPGNSPLHF.

The V gene is TRBV11-3, the J gene TRBJ1-3, with 11 bases that match TRBD1. J gave up 4 bases and V 5 bases, and 4 bases lay outside the gene matches. The CDR3 has 15 amino acids. Per germline, CDR1 SGHNT and CDR2 YENEEA. For the CDR3, the DNA is TGTGCCAGCAGCCCTCGGACAGGGGGCGGAAACACCATATATTTT. Encoded protein: CASSPRTGGGNTIYF.

The genes are TRBV29-1 and TRBJ1-2, with D possibly matching TRBD1 (5 bases). Germline CDR1 SQVTM, CDR2 ANQGSEA. This CDR3 spans 14 amino acids. With 2 bases removed from V and 4 bases from J, the gap between germline ends came to 14 bases. The CDR3 DNA reads as TGCAGCGTTGAACAGGGCCGCACCTTCTATGGCTACACCTTC. This sequence encodes CSVEQGRTFYGYTF.

The table lists this clonotype with a few counts. The genes are TRBV20-1 and TRBJ2-4; TRBD2 matches at 12 bases. The CDR3 consists of 17 residues. V lost 1 base to trimming and J lost 1 base; unmatched junction nucleotides: 5. The germline V gene encodes CDR1 DFQATT and CDR2 SNEGSKA (reference sequence). The CDR3 reads CSARGLAGEVAKNIQYF. CDR3 nucleotide sequence: TGCAGTGCTAGAGGACTAGCGGGAGAAGTGGCCAAAAACATTCAGTACTTC.

This clonotype was counted a single time. J is TRBJ1-2 and V is TRBV20-1; possibly TRBD1 for D (6 bases). The CDR3 spans 13 residues. V was cut by 0 bases and J by 4 bases, with 9 bases left in between. In germline, CDR1 is DFQATT, CDR2 SNEGSKA (reference sequence). CDR3 DNA: TGCAGTGCTAGAGATGACAGGAGCTATGGCTACACCTTC. Translating it yields CSARDDRSYGYTF.

The chain is built from TRBV7-9 and TRBJ2-1; 7 bases map to TRBD1. The ends lost 5 bases at V and 2 bases at J; junction bases unmatched: 6. There are 15 residues in the CDR3. Germline values: CDR1 SEHNR, CDR2 FQNEAQ (reference sequence). As DNA, the CDR3 is TGTGCCAGCAGCCAGACAGGGAACGCCTACAATGAGCAGTTCTTC. This translates into CASSQTGNAYNEQFF.

The sample holds many counts of this clonotype. This sequence joins TRBV10-3 and TRBJ1-1; possible D gene TRBD1, 5 bases. Germline V gives CDR1 ENHRY, CDR2 SYGVKD. The CDR3 totals 13 residues. V lost 7 bases to trimming and J lost 2 bases, with 11 bases between them. Here the CDR3 DNA reads TGTGCCATCACCACAGACAGAAACACTGAAGCTTTCTTT. It codes for CAITTDRNTEAFF.

In regard to this clonotype: A much more abundant neighbour one base away suggests this may be a read error. The rearrangement joins TRBV29-1 to TRBJ1-1; 8 nucleotides line up with TRBD1. Germline V lookup: CDR1 SQVTM, CDR2 ANQGSEA. CDR3 length: 14 residues. CDR3 in DNA: TGCGGGGTCTGCCTCGGACAGGGATGTACTGAAGCTTTCTTT. Its protein product is CGVCLGQGCTEAFF. The complete variable domain, with remaining parts taken from reference TRBV29-1 and TRBJ1-1, reads SAVISQKPSRDICQRGTSLTIQCQVDSQVTMMFWYRQQPGQSLTLIATANQGSEATYESGFVIDKFPISRPNLTFSTLTVSNMSPEDSSIYLCGVCLGQGCTEAFFGQGTRLTVV.

A word on this clonotype: A read error may be the cause here, since a much bigger clone is one base away. This chain connects TRBV18 to TRBJ1-4, with a possible D match to TRBD1 (5 bases). CDR3 length: 13 residues. Per the germline V gene, CDR1 is KGHSH and CDR2 is LQKENI. The V end was cut by 10 bases, the J end by 7 bases, with 16 bases between. The CDR3 region is CATTKGNSEKLFF. The CDR3 region has the DNA TGTGCCACAACAAAGGGGAATAGTGAAAAACTGTTTTTT.

For this clonotype: At one of its ends the junction is not consistent with the germline gene, which may arise from a read error. This chain links TRBV5-1 with TRBJ2-3; tentative D call: TRBD2 (5 bases). Germline V CDR1 and CDR2: SGHRS, YFSETQ. The CDR3 contains 14 residues. The CDR3 protein is CANSFGLITDTQYF. In DNA, the CDR3 is TGCGCCAACAGCTTCGGACTGATCACAGATACGCAGTATTTT.

This clonotype has just a few counts. The chain employs TRBV5-1 and TRBJ2-4; 7 bases line up with TRBD2. Losses at the gene ends were 2 bases for V and 1 base for J; bases not matched to a gene: 6. The CDR3 totals 16 residues. CDR1 is SGHRS, CDR2 YFSETQ, per germline. The CDR3 sequence: CASSLWEGLAKNIQYF. The CDR3, as DNA: TGCGCCAGCAGCTTATGGGAGGGCCTTGCCAAAAACATTCAGTACTTC.

This clonotype has only one observation. At one end the junction does not follow the germline gene, possibly because of a read error. V usage is TRBV12-3 or TRBV12-4 and J usage is TRBJ1-1; D gene uncertain. This CDR3 comprises 11 residues. The DNA of the CDR3 is TGTGCCGGCAGTCCCGGGACTGAAGCTTTCTTT. Its protein product is CAGSPGTEAFF.

CDR3 nucleotides: TGTGCCAGCAAGGGCAGGGGAAGCAATCAGCCCCAGCATTTT. Translating gives CASKGRGSNQPQHF. This chain connects TRBV2 to TRBJ1-5; D possibly corresponds to TRBD1 (6 bases). The germline V gene has CDR1 SNHLY and CDR2 FYNNEI. Trimming pared 7 bases from V and 1 base from J, leaving 11 bases between. CDR3 size: 14 residues.

The chain is built from TRBV29-1 and TRBJ2-3, with 9 bases aligning to TRBD1. Germline lookup yields CDR1 SQVTM and CDR2 ANQGSEA. The ends lost 6 bases at V and 2 bases at J; junction bases unmatched: 9. The CDR3 consists of 15 residues. CDR3 protein: CSVQRGTGITDTQYF. DNA for the CDR3: TGCAGCGTCCAACGCGGGACAGGGATCACAGATACGCAGTATTTT.

The genes are TRBV11-2 and TRBJ1-1, with TRBD1 as a possible D gene (5 bases). Trimming stripped 3 bases from V and 5 bases from J, with 22 bases between. The CDR3 totals 17 residues. Germline V lookup: CDR1 SGHAT, CDR2 FQNNGV. As DNA, the CDR3 is TGTGCCAGCAGCTTCCCCGTTGGTGGAGGAAAGGGGACTGAAGCTTTCTTT. Encoded protein: CASSFPVGGGKGTEAFF.

The V and J genes are TRBV24-1 and TRBJ2-3; 9 positions agree with TRBD1. This CDR3 contains 19 residues. Germline values: CDR1 KGHDR, CDR2 SFDVKD. V was pared by 2 bases and J by 3 bases, with 14 bases of the junction left unmatched. This chain's CDR3 is CATSDSTSRDRVGTDTQYF. The CDR3 nucleotides read TGTGCCACCAGTGATTCTACGTCACGGGACAGGGTTGGAACAGATACGCAGTATTTT.

This clonotype was recorded a few times. The V call is TRBV5-1, the J call TRBJ2-1; 13 nucleotides agree with TRBD2. Germline loops: CDR1 SGHRS, CDR2 YFSETQ. V was clipped by 4 bases and J by 7 bases; unmatched bases: 8. The CDR3 loop spans 16 amino acids. The CDR3 here is CASSTILAGGQNEQFF. The CDR3 coding sequence is TGCGCCAGCAGCACTATACTAGCGGGGGGGCAGAATGAGCAGTTCTTC.

CDR3 sequence reads: CSVDLSGAQNGYTF. As DNA, the CDR3 is TGCAGCGTAGACCTCAGTGGGGCGCAGAATGGCTACACCTTC. The rearrangement links TRBV29-1 to TRBJ1-2, with a weak D call TRBD1 (5 bases). Germline V CDR1 and CDR2: SQVTM, ANQGSEA. This CDR3 region has 14 residues. Between the trimmed V and J ends, which lost 6 bases and 6 bases, there was a span of 20 bases.